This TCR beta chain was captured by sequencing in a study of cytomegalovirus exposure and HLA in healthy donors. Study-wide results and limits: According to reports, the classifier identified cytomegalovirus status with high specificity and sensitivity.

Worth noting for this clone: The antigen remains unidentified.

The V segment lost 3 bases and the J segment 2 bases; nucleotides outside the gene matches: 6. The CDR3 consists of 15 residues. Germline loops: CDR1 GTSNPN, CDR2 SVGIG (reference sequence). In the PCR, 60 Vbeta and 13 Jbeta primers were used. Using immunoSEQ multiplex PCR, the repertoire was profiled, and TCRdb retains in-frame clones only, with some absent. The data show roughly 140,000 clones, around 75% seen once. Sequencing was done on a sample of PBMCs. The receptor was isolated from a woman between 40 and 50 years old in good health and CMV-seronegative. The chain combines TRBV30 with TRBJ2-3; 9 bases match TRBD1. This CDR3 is CAWSGTGTNTDTQYF. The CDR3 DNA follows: TGTGCCTGGAGCGGGACAGGGACTAACACAGATACGCAGTATTTT.